This TCR beta chain was observed in a study of OX40 agonist ivuxolimab in advanced cancers. CDR1 and CDR2 from the germline V gene are KGHSH and LQKENI. The CDR3 loop spans 17 amino acids. TCRdb's copy holds only in-frame clones and misses some; the assay was immunoSEQ multiplex PCR. The sample has fewer than 40,000 clones, 65% to 80% seen once. This chain connects TRBV18 to TRBJ2-5; either TRBD1 or TRBD2 may fit D (6 bases each). The last part of the DNA fits TRBJ2-7 better; the J call may be wrong. Sequenced material: CD4+ or CD8+ T cells sorted from blood, taken in a trial of the OX40 agonist ivuxolimab. This TCR derives from an adult with an advanced solid tumor such as melanoma, head and neck, liver or kidney cancer. The CDR3 here is CASSPQGGGSTSYEQYF. The CDR3 DNA follows: TGTGCCAGCTCACCACAGGGGGGCGGGTCCACCTCCTACGAGCAGTACTTC.